This is a list of T cell receptor beta chains from one sample in a study of graft-versus-host responses after intestinal transplantation. What these receptors recognize is not known. This table comes from immunoSEQ multiplex PCR, and its TCRdb copy is limited to in-frame clones, with some not included. The sample has over 45,000 clones; around 92% are singletons. Sequenced here: unstimulated CD4+ T cells sorted from spleen or lymph node cells, sampled before transplant. Receptors originate from a human donor who was the organ donor for an intestinal transplant. CDR3s leave out the opening cysteine and the closing phenylalanine or tryptophan. For some rows the clone size is stated as once, few or many, or as a class when expanded; others skip it.

len,abundance,v_gene,j_gene,CDR3aa
13,once,TRBV21-1,TRBJ1-2,ASSKVDPEENGYT
12,-,TRBV27,TRBJ1-2,ASSSLDRVDGYT
12,once,TRBV4-3,TRBJ1-2,ASSHSGTAYGYT
10,-,TRBV18,TRBJ2-7,ASSSDSYEQY
13,-,TRBV9,TRBJ2-3,ASSVGTSKADTQY
12,-,TRBV6-6,TRBJ1-5,ASGTLYSNQPQH
14,-,TRBV6-5,TRBJ1-6,ASSYSRVRLGSPLH
9,-,TRBV30,TRBJ1-2,AWRGFYGYT
14,-,TRBV27,TRBJ1-1,ASSRAGIGINTEAF
12,-,TRBV30,TRBJ1-1,AWSDTGINTEAF
12,-,TRBV29-1,TRBJ2-3,SVDRTTSTDTQY
13,-,TRBV6-6,TRBJ2-7,ASRTLAGAFYEQY
14,-,TRBV29-1,TRBJ1-1,SVDRGQTTKNTEAF
11,-,TRBV2,TRBJ1-1,ASRGQGGTEAF
13,-,TRBV11-2,TRBJ2-5,ASNLDRGLMETQY
11,-,TRBV10-3,TRBJ1-2,AITMIANYGYT
11,-,TRBV6-1,TRBJ2-5,ASSERLVQTQY
19,-,TRBV30,TRBJ1-3,AWSPFWSRDRVGRGGNTIY
9,-,TRBV6-6,TRBJ1-1,ASRRNTEAF
13,-,TRBV6-5,TRBJ2-3,ASRPWATRTDTQY
15,-,TRBV4-2,TRBJ2-1,ASSQDSPGSFYNEQF
15,-,TRBV4-2,TRBJ2-5,ASSQGARQGGEETQY
14,-,TRBV15,TRBJ2-1,ATSRRLAGATNEQF
13,-,TRBV5-6,TRBJ2-1,ASSPLDRGRNEQF
10,-,TRBV2,TRBJ1-5,ASKGRTQPQH
18,-,TRBV27,TRBJ2-2,ASLSRLRILAGAGTGELF
12,few,TRBV9,TRBJ2-5,ASSVDPRGETQY
14,-,TRBV7-2,TRBJ2-5,ASSLSPTRRGETQY
16,-,TRBV7-2,TRBJ1-1,ASSLVISGGWMNTEAF
13,-,TRBV4-2,TRBJ1-3,ASSPNLASGNTIY
13,-,TRBV7-2,TRBJ2-2,ASSLGLGLTGELF
13,once,TRBV6-4,TRBJ2-1,ASSKTGPRADEQF
15,-,TRBV29-1,TRBJ2-2,SIRGSGPESNTGELF
14,-,TRBV7-6,TRBJ1-3,ASSSGSLRSGNTIY
13,-,TRBV15,TRBJ2-7,ATSRQNMNPGEQY
14,-,TRBV5-1,TRBJ1-6,ASSLRASYTDSPLH
11,-,TRBV9,TRBJ2-7,ASSFQGAGEQY
16,-,TRBV4-1,TRBJ1-1,ASSQLQLGKPPVAEAF
13,once,TRBV7-2,TRBJ1-5,ASSLGTVGSQPQH
13,-,TRBV10-3,TRBJ2-5,AISPTSGGQETQY
14,-,TRBV7-9,TRBJ2-3,ASSLNRGRGADTQY
14,-,TRBV5-4,TRBJ2-3,ASRDYFRRGTDTQY
10,-,TRBV11-3,TRBJ1-2,ASSVEGSGYT
11,-,TRBV7-2,TRBJ1-1,ASSLAGRQEAF
11,-,TRBV25-1,-,AGAGTASYEQY
11,-,TRBV6-1,TRBJ1-2,ASSDRVNYGYT
14,-,TRBV4-1,TRBJ2-7,ASSQQSGGAGYEQY
13,-,TRBV2,TRBJ2-2,ASSSANRDTGELF
11,-,TRBV30,TRBJ1-2,AWSVRQTYGYT
13,-,TRBV19,TRBJ1-6,ASSILDRVGSPLH
12,-,TRBV7-9,TRBJ1-1,ASSLPLENTEAF
13,-,TRBV7-2,TRBJ2-3,ASSPDGLSTDTQY
13,-,TRBV6-6,TRBJ1-2,ASSYGTKKGYGYT